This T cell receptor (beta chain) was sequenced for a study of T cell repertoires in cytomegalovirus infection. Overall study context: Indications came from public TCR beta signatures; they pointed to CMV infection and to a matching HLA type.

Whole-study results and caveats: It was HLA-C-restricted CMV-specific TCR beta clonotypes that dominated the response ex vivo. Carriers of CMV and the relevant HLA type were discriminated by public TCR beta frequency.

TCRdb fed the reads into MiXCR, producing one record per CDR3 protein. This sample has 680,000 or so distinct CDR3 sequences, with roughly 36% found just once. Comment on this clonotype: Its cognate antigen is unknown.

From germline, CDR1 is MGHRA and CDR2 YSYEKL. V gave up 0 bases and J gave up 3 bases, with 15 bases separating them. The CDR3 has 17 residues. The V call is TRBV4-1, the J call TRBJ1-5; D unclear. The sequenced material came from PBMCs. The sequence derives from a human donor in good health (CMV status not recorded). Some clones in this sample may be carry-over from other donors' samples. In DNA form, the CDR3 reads TGCGCCAGCAGCCAAGATATGGCCCCCGGTCACAATCAGCCCCAGCATTTT. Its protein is CASSQDMAPGHNQPQHF.